This TCR beta chain stems from a study of control samples from healthy donors and cancer patients. This clone was detected only a few times. Trimming removed 5 bases from V and 3 bases from J; junction bases left unmatched: 8. Germline lookup yields CDR1 PRHDT and CDR2 FYEKMQ (reference sequence). The CDR3 sequence is 18 residues long. Using immunoSEQ multiplex PCR, the repertoire was profiled, and TCRdb retains in-frame clones only, with some absent. The sample lists 150,000 to 190,000 clones, nearly 95% occurring once. The sequenced sample was blood. This chain connects TRBV13 to TRBJ2-3, with TRBD2 matching over 16 bases. The TCR comes from a man in his fifties or sixties in good health. CDR3 in amino acids: CASSMGLAGGPRTDTQYF. The DNA of the CDR3 is TGTGCCAGCAGCATGGGACTAGCGGGAGGGCCTAGAACAGATACGCAGTATTTT.